The clone carrying this TCR beta chain was seen ten or more times. The record originates from a study of early T cells in non-severe SARS-CoV-2 infection. TCRdb ran MiXCR on the 5' RACE reads and lists one entry per CDR3 protein. Of around 63,000 distinct CDR3 sequences in the sample, over 10% were seen once. CDR1 and CDR2 from the germline V gene are ENHRY and SYGVKD. Trimming stripped 7 bases from V and 4 bases from J, with 5 bases between. The CDR3 extends over 11 amino acids. The J gene is TRBJ2-1, the V gene TRBV10-3; unclear D gene. The material sequenced was whole blood. The receptor was isolated from an adult who was a healthcare worker with PCR-confirmed SARS-CoV-2 infection or an uninfected control (not recorded which). The CDR3 DNA sequence: TGTGCCATCAACCTGTACAATGAGCAGTTCTTC. Residues: CAINLYNEQFF.